The 32 T cell receptor beta chains below all came from one sample that was sequenced in a study of blood T cell repertoires in COVID-19. Data came from immunoSEQ multiplex PCR; TCRdb stores just in-frame clones and leaves some out. The table records 300,000 or so clones, around four fifths of them present only once. Specimen: peripheral blood. The receptor set was obtained from a woman in her forties or fifties with active or convalescent COVID-19.

CDR3 loop: CASSSLQMKNSNQPQHF. The CDR3 region has the DNA TGTGCCAGCAGTTCTCTCCAGATGAAGAATAGCAATCAGCCCCAGCATTTT. The chain links TRBV28 to TRBJ1-5, with D uncertain. CDR3 size: 17 residues. V was clipped by 4 bases and J by 0 bases, with 16 bases between them. Germline values: CDR1 MDHEN, CDR2 SYDVKM.

This chain links TRBV7-9 with TRBJ1-4; 7 nucleotides match TRBD1. This CDR3 contains 14 residues. Germline V gives CDR1 SEHNR, CDR2 FQNEAQ (reference sequence). V lost 6 bases and J lost 4; bases outside the gene matches: 5. In DNA, the CDR3 is TGTGCCAGCAGGGCCGGGACAGATAATGAAAAACTGTTTTTT. Its translation is CASRAGTDNEKLFF.

The V and J genes are TRBV18 and TRBJ2-5; D unresolved. This CDR3 has 11 amino acids. V was trimmed by 6 bases and J by 5 bases, leaving 7 bases between them. Germline values: CDR1 KGHSH, CDR2 LQKENI. The CDR3 bases are TGTGCCAGCTCTACTGAGGAGACCCAGTACTTC. This translates into CASSTEETQYF.

This chain joins TRBV19 and TRBJ2-5; 11 nucleotides agree with TRBD2. The CDR3 totals 16 residues. Germline V gene lookup returns CDR1 LNHDA and CDR2 SQIVND (reference sequence). After removal of 4 bases from V and 5 bases from J, the junction contained 9 bases not matched to a gene. The CDR3, as DNA: TGTGCCAGTAGTACCGCACTAGCGGGAGTTTGGGAGACCCAGTACTTC. The encoded protein is CASSTALAGVWETQYF. Full variable domain (remainder filled in from reference TRBV19 and TRBJ2-5): DGGITQSPKYLFRKEGQNVTLSCEQNLNHDAMYWYRQDPGQGLRLIYYSQIVNDFQKGDIAEGYSVSREKKESFPLTVTSAQKNPTAFYLCASSTALAGVWETQYFGPGTRLLVL.

V gene TRBV7-9 combines with J gene TRBJ2-3; 8 bases match TRBD2. CDR3 length equals 18 residues. Germline CDR1 SEHNR, CDR2 FQNEAQ (reference sequence). V was clipped by 1 base and J by 1 base; unmatched bases: 10. This chain's CDR3 is CASSLVAGLGGRTDTQYF. The DNA for the CDR3 is TGTGCCAGCAGCTTAGTAGCGGGATTGGGGGGTCGCACAGATACGCAGTATTTT.

The chain couples TRBV9 to TRBJ2-3, with 16 bases identical to TRBD2. CDR1 is SGDLS, CDR2 YYNGEE, per germline. The CDR3 extends over 18 amino acids. J lost 5 bases, V lost 3 bases, and 9 bases had no gene match. For the CDR3, the DNA is TGTGCCAGCAGCGCGCCGGGACTAGCGGGAGGGCCGTTAGATACGCAGTATTTT. Its protein product is CASSAPGLAGGPLDTQYF.

This clone was detected only a few times. The V call is TRBV4-1, the J call TRBJ1-4; TRBD1 matches at 9 bases. CDR3 length: 15 amino acids. V trimming: 6 bases; J trimming: 7 bases; junction bases outside the gene matches: 9. Per germline, CDR1 MGHRA and CDR2 YSYEKL. This CDR3 reads CASSKEGDRVEKLFF. The CDR3 region has the DNA TGCGCCAGCAGTAAAGAAGGGGACAGGGTTGAAAAACTGTTTTTT.

The chain links TRBV27 to TRBJ2-3; D is unresolved. This CDR3 has 12 amino acids. CDR1 and CDR2 (germline): MNHEY, SMNVEV (reference sequence). The V gene lost 10 bases and the J gene lost 2 bases, with 10 bases spanning the gap. The CDR3 DNA follows: TGTGCCACCAAAGAGGTCACAGATACGCAGTATTTT. This translates into CATKEVTDTQYF.

The chain uses TRBV6-1 and TRBJ1-2; D is ambiguous. This CDR3 region has 14 residues. Deletions cut 0 bases from V and 3 bases from J, with 8 bases between. Germline values: CDR1 MNHNS, CDR2 SASEGT. CDR3 sequence reads: CASSEATVDYGYTF. CDR3 nucleotide sequence: TGTGCCAGCAGTGAAGCTACAGTGGACTATGGCTACACCTTC.

V and J are TRBV19 and TRBJ1-2, with D perhaps TRBD1 (6 bases). CDR3 length equals 16 residues. V was cut by 4 bases and J by 4 bases, with 19 bases left in between. CDR1 LNHDA and CDR2 SQIVND come from the germline V gene (reference sequence). CDR3 DNA: TGTGCCAGTAGTAGCTATACCGGGGGGCGGCTCTATGGCTACACCTTC. Translation gives CASSSYTGGRLYGYTF.

The chain recombines TRBV28 with TRBJ1-2; 8 bases line up with TRBD1. CDR1 MDHEN and CDR2 SYDVKM come from the germline V gene. J was trimmed by 4 bases and V by 4 bases; bases with no gene match: 11. CDR3 size: 16 residues. Here the CDR3 reads CASSSTRQGWSYGYTF. The CDR3, as DNA: TGTGCCAGCAGTTCCACCCGACAGGGGTGGAGCTATGGCTACACCTTC.

The chain links TRBV5-1 to TRBJ2-7; TRBD2 is a possible D gene (5 bases). The CDR3 totals 13 residues. The ends were cut back, 0 bases at V and 5 bases at J, with 9 bases in the middle. Germline-derived CDR1 and CDR2 are SGHRS and YFSETQ. CDR3 DNA sequence: TGCGCCAGCAGCTTGGCCCGGGGAGACGAGCAGTACTTC. Residues: CASSLARGDEQYF.

The chain recombines TRBV18 with TRBJ1-3; D gene ambiguous. The CDR3 extends over 11 amino acids. Germline lookup yields CDR1 KGHSH and CDR2 LQKENI. With 8 bases removed from V and 9 bases from J, the gap between germline ends came to 11 bases. Here the CDR3 reads CASHAGGTIYF. The CDR3 nucleotides read TGTGCCAGCCACGCCGGAGGCACCATATATTTT.

This clone was counted between two and nine times. The chain couples TRBV27 to TRBJ2-5; D call uncertain. The germline gives CDR1 MNHEY, CDR2 SMNVEV (reference sequence). This CDR3 has 13 amino acids. V dropped 2 bases and J dropped 5 bases, with 9 bases sitting between them. CDR3 amino acids: CASSLISRETQYF. DNA for the CDR3: TGTGCCAGCAGTTTAATTAGCCGGGAGACCCAGTACTTC.

The chain uses TRBV28 and TRBJ1-6, with 8 bases fitting TRBD1. Trimming took 6 bases from V and 7 from J; bases not matched to a gene: 8. The CDR3 loop spans 15 amino acids. Germline V gene data show CDR1 as MDHEN and CDR2 as SYDVKM. The CDR3 spells CASRPSRGQNSPLHF. The CDR3 nucleotides are TGTGCCAGCAGACCTTCCAGGGGGCAAAATTCACCCCTCCACTTT.

The chain couples TRBV27 to TRBJ1-5; D unclear. Germline CDR1 and CDR2: MNHEY and SMNVEV (reference sequence). The CDR3 runs 14 residues. Trimming shortened V by 3 bases and J by 4 bases, and 10 bases separated the two germline ends. Written as DNA, the CDR3 is TGTGCCAGCAGTTTCGCCGGGAAGAATCAGCCCCAGCATTTT. Encoded protein: CASSFAGKNQPQHF.

The chain employs TRBV15 and TRBJ1-6; the D is unclear. This CDR3 comprises 15 residues. Germline CDR1 and CDR2: LNHNV and YYDKDF (reference sequence). The germline V and J ends were trimmed by 0 bases and 4 bases, with 7 bases remaining between them. CDR3 region: CATSRDHSYNSPLHF. CDR3 DNA: TGTGCCACCAGCAGAGATCACAGTTATAATTCACCCCTCCACTTT.

V gene TRBV2 combines with J gene TRBJ1-3; D possibly corresponds to TRBD1 (5 bases). V shed 1 base and J shed 2 bases, with 21 bases lying between them. The CDR3 consists of 19 residues. Germline V gene lookup returns CDR1 SNHLY and CDR2 FYNNEI. The CDR3 sequence is CASSEGAGRISLAGNTIYF. CDR3 sequence (DNA): TGTGCCAGCAGTGAAGGGGCAGGGCGAATCAGTCTAGCTGGAAACACCATATATTTT.

The V gene is TRBV20-1, the J gene TRBJ1-2, with 8 bases lining up with TRBD1. Germline loops: CDR1 DFQATT, CDR2 SNEGSKA (reference sequence). This CDR3 region has 11 residues. The CDR3 DNA is TGCTCAGGACAGGGTAACTATGGCTACACCTTC. This codes for CSGQGNYGYTF.

The genes are TRBV6-2 or TRBV6-3 and TRBJ2-2; possibly TRBD2 for D (5 bases). The CDR3 is made up of 17 amino acids. Germline V gene lookup returns CDR1 MNHEY and CDR2 SVGEGT. V was cut by 2 bases and J by 3 bases, with 16 bases left in between. The CDR3 reads CASSYTNKAAYTGELFF. The CDR3 DNA is TGTGCCAGCAGTTACACCAATAAAGCGGCCTACACCGGGGAGCTGTTTTTT.

The chain joins TRBV10-3 to TRBJ1-2, with 10 bases matching TRBD1. Germline CDR1 and CDR2: ENHRY and SYGVKD. Trimming took 5 bases from V and 6 from J; bases not matched to a gene: 3. The CDR3 loop spans 13 amino acids. This CDR3 reads CAISRDRGDGYTF. CDR3 nucleotides: TGTGCCATCAGTCGGGACAGGGGAGATGGCTACACCTTC.

The genes are TRBV19 and TRBJ2-5; 9 positions match TRBD2. Germline V gene data show CDR1 as LNHDA and CDR2 as SQIVND (reference sequence). Losses at the gene ends were 4 bases for V and 5 bases for J; bases not matched to a gene: 5. The CDR3 covers 14 residues. This CDR3 reads CASSTGLAKETQYF. The CDR3 DNA reads TGTGCCAGTAGTACCGGACTAGCGAAGGAGACCCAGTACTTC.

This chain joins TRBV7-9 and TRBJ2-7, with D hard to call. Germline V lookup: CDR1 SEHNR, CDR2 FQNEAQ (reference sequence). The CDR3 consists of 11 residues. The ends were cut back, 5 bases at V and 2 bases at J, with 4 bases in the middle. CDR3 in DNA: TGTGCCAGCAGCAACACCTACGAGCAGTACTTC. Protein sequence: CASSNTYEQYF.

This clone was detected once. This sequence joins TRBV2 and TRBJ2-3, with TRBD1 matching over 10 bases. Germline values: CDR1 SNHLY, CDR2 FYNNEI. Losses at the gene ends were 4 bases for V and 6 bases for J; bases not matched to a gene: 4. CDR3 size: 14 residues. CDR3 sequence: CASSGQGAWDTQYF. The CDR3 DNA sequence: TGTGCCAGCAGTGGACAGGGGGCTTGGGATACGCAGTATTTT. Looking up the rest from reference TRBV2 and TRBJ2-3 gives the full variable domain: EPEVTQTPSHQVTQMGQEVILRCVPISNHLYFYWYRQILGQKVEFLVSFYNNEISEKSEIFDDQFSVERPDGSNFTLKIRSTKLEDSAMYFCASSGQGAWDTQYFGPGTRLTVL.

The CDR3 DNA reads TGTGCCATCAGTGAGTCCTCAGGGAGGGTGACTGAAGCTTTCTTT. Its protein is CAISESSGRVTEAFF. This sequence joins TRBV10-3 and TRBJ1-1; D perhaps matches TRBD1 (5 bases). Germline CDR1 ENHRY, CDR2 SYGVKD. The CDR3 consists of 15 residues. The V end was cut by 0 bases, the J end by 5 bases, with 13 bases between.

This chain connects TRBV18 to TRBJ2-1; D is possibly TRBD1 (5 bases). V was shortened by 4 bases and J by 7 bases, with 11 bases between the two germline ends. The V gene's germline CDR1 is KGHSH and CDR2 LQKENI. The CDR3 covers 13 residues. The CDR3 is CASSRGFKNEQFF. CDR3 nucleotides: TGTGCCAGCTCACGGGGCTTTAAGAATGAGCAGTTCTTC. Based on the CDR3 plus reference TRBV18 and TRBJ2-1, the full variable domain is NAGVMQNPRHLVRRRGQEARLRCSPMKGHSHVYWYRQLPEEGLKFMVYLQKENIIDESGMPKERFSAEFPKEGPSILRIQQVVRGDSAAYFCASSRGFKNEQFFGPGTRLTVL.

The CDR3: CASSTGQLRTEAFF. DNA of the CDR3: TGTGCCAGCAGTACGGGACAGTTGCGAACTGAAGCTTTCTTT. The chain is built from TRBV25-1 and TRBJ1-1; 7 bases are a match to TRBD1. Germline trimming cut 5 bases from V and 5 bases from J; bases unmatched to any gene: 8. CDR3 size: 14 residues. Germline CDR1 and CDR2: MGHDK and SYGVNS.

The chain couples TRBV5-1 to TRBJ2-5; the match to TRBD2 covers 7 bases. The CDR3 spans 14 residues. Trimming took 4 bases from V and 5 from J; bases not matched to a gene: 8. Germline V gene lookup returns CDR1 SGHRS and CDR2 YFSETQ. The CDR3 DNA reads TGCGCCAGCAGCACCGGGACTATGGGGGAGACCCAGTACTTC. Protein sequence: CASSTGTMGETQYF.

V and J are TRBV5-4 and TRBJ2-7; 11 nucleotides line up with TRBD2. Germline V lookup: CDR1 SGHNT, CDR2 YYREEE (reference sequence). The CDR3 extends over 15 amino acids. V lost 0 bases to trimming and J lost 5 bases; unmatched junction nucleotides: 4. CDR3 protein: CASSLGSGRDHEQYF. In DNA, the CDR3 is TGTGCCAGCAGCTTGGGTAGCGGGAGGGACCACGAGCAGTACTTC.

Of note for this clone: Other DNA variants within this sample encode the same CDR3. This chain connects TRBV19 to TRBJ1-2; 8 bases line up with TRBD1. The germline V gene encodes CDR1 LNHDA and CDR2 SQIVND (reference sequence). The CDR3 is 13 amino acids. V dropped 6 bases and J dropped 3; count of bases not matched to a gene: 3. The CDR3 DNA reads TGTGCCAGTAGCCGGACAGGGTACTATGGCTACACCTTC. Its protein is CASSRTGYYGYTF.

The DNA for the CDR3 is TGCGCCAGCAGGCGCGACAGGGTCTATGGCTACACCTTC. Protein: CASRRDRVYGYTF. This chain joins TRBV5-1 and TRBJ1-2; TRBD1 aligns across 7 bases. The germline CDR1 and CDR2 sequences are SGHRS and YFSETQ. V trimming: 5 bases; J trimming: 4 bases; junction bases outside the gene matches: 5. This CDR3 has 13 residues.

This chain connects TRBV7-9 to TRBJ2-3; 9 positions match TRBD1. The CDR3 runs 17 residues. The germline CDR1 and CDR2 sequences are SEHNR and FQNEAQ (reference sequence). Trimming at V came to 6 bases and at J to 4 bases, leaving 14 bases not matched to a gene. CDR3 sequence: CASRHLKWGQGPDTQYF. The CDR3 coding sequence is TGTGCCAGCAGACACCTAAAATGGGGACAGGGTCCAGATACGCAGTATTTT.